This entry describes one TCR beta chain. Antigen specificity is unknown. The data are from a study of response to subunit inactivated influenza vaccine. Findings and caveats of the study: Each seasonal influenza vaccination, the authors suggested, recruits few new T cells.

CDR1 and CDR2 (germline): ENHRY, SYGVKD. V shed 6 bases and J 2 bases; nucleotides not matched to a gene: 9. The CDR3 totals 17 residues. TCRdb passed the RT-PCR reads through MiXCR, listing each CDR3 protein once. The repertoire holds hundreds of thousands of distinct CDR3 sequences, with about a fifth as singletons. The chain uses TRBV10-3 and TRBJ2-1; TRBD2 matches 11 bases. Sample: PBMCs from blood, taken roughly 5 days after vaccination. This TCR derives from a man between 50 and 59 years old who received an inactivated influenza vaccine. In DNA, the CDR3 is TGTGCCATCAGCGACCTTAGCGGGAGGGCTGCCTACAATGAGCAGTTCTTC. Encoded protein: CAISDLSGRAAYNEQFF.